Below are 10 T cell receptor beta chains sequenced from a single sample in a study of post-analysis software for immune sequencing data. Study outcomes and limitations: Compared with controls, patients had more of about 5 TRBV segments, including TRBV5-6, TRBV5-1 and TRBV20-1.

No cognate antigen is known for these TCRs. Included in the TCR beta cDNA libraries were unique molecular identifiers. TCRdb re-analysed the PCR reads in MiXCR, keeping a single row per CDR3 protein. Among roughly 800,000 distinct CDR3 sequences, about 45% were seen once, and the ten largest hold 4.9%. The specimen sequenced was blood. The receptors derive from a girl aged 10 to 17 with multiple sclerosis.

The chain combines TRBV5-1 with TRBJ2-7; 10 bases align to TRBD2. With 4 bases clipped from V and 4 bases from J, the junction kept 5 bases outside the gene matches. CDR3 length equals 14 residues. Germline loops: CDR1 SGHRS, CDR2 YFSETQ. In DNA, the CDR3 is TGCGCCAGCAGCGTCAGCGGGAGGGCGTACGAGCAGTACTTC. Translating gives CASSVSGRAYEQYF. Looking up the rest from reference TRBV5-1 and TRBJ2-7 gives the full variable domain: KAGVTQTPRYLIKTRGQQVTLSCSPISGHRSVSWYQQTPGQGLQFLFEYFSETQRNKGNFPGRFSGRQFSNSRSEMNVSTLELGDSALYLCASSVSGRAYEQYFGPGTRLTVT.

The genes are TRBV6-2 or TRBV6-3 and TRBJ1-2, with D perhaps matching TRBD1 (6 bases). Germline lookup yields CDR1 MNHEY and CDR2 SVGEGT. The CDR3 consists of 12 residues. The V end lost 4 bases, the J end lost 5 bases, and 8 bases lay between the germline ends. The CDR3 nucleotides read TGTGCCAGCAGTTCAACAGGGTATGGCTACACCTTC. Translated: CASSSTGYGYTF.

This chain connects TRBV12-3 or TRBV12-4 to TRBJ2-5; D gene ambiguous. The DNA end is more similar to TRBJ2-7, so the J call may be wrong. CDR3 size: 12 residues. The CDR3 region has the DNA TGTGCCAGCAGTCCCAACGCCCACGAGCAGTACTTC. Its translation is CASSPNAHEQYF.

As regards this clonotype: The junction departs from germline at one end; a sequencing error may be responsible. The CDR3 sequence is CVSSEARLAAARNEQFF. Written as DNA, the CDR3 is TGTGTCAGCAGTGAAGCTCGGCTAGCGGCAGCGCGCAATGAGCAGTTCTTC. The chain combines TRBV6-1 with TRBJ2-1; 7 nucleotides align to TRBD2. This CDR3 is 17 amino acids long. Germline loops: CDR1 MNHNS, CDR2 SASEGT.

The V call is TRBV7-9, the J call TRBJ2-7, with TRBD2 matching 13 bases. The CDR3 is 20 amino acids. The ends lost 5 bases at V and 0 bases at J; junction bases unmatched: 16. Germline V gene lookup returns CDR1 SEHNR and CDR2 FQNEAQ (reference sequence). The CDR3 here is CASSPRNILAGGISSYEQYF. CDR3 sequence (DNA): TGTGCCAGCAGCCCCCGCAACATACTAGCGGGAGGGATCAGCTCCTACGAGCAGTACTTC.

The rearrangement links TRBV20-1 to TRBJ2-5; the D gene is possibly TRBD1 (6 bases). CDR3 length equals 14 residues. Germline lookup yields CDR1 DFQATT and CDR2 SNEGSKA (reference sequence). The V end lost 5 bases, the J end lost 5 bases, and 18 bases lay between the germline ends. DNA for the CDR3: TGCAGTGCTCGCGTAGCAGGGGTTCTGGAGACCCAGTACTTC. It specifies CSARVAGVLETQYF.

The chain recombines TRBV7-9 with TRBJ1-2; 8 bases fit TRBD1. With V trimmed by 5 bases and J by 6 bases, 5 bases remained unmatched. The V gene's germline CDR1 is SEHNR and CDR2 FQNEAQ (reference sequence). This CDR3 has 13 residues. The CDR3 nucleotides are TGTGCCAGCAGCCCGTCGGACAGGGATGGCTACACCTTC. This sequence encodes CASSPSDRDGYTF. Looking up the rest from reference TRBV7-9 and TRBJ1-2 gives the full variable domain: DTGVSQNPRHKITKRGQNVTFRCDPISEHNRLYWYRQTLGQGPEFLTYFQNEAQLEKSRLLSDRFSAERPKGSFSTLEIQRTEQGDSAMYLCASSPSDRDGYTFGSGTRLTVV.

V is TRBV7-2 and J is TRBJ1-2; possible D gene TRBD1, 6 bases. The ends were cut back, 5 bases at V and 4 bases at J, with 11 bases in the middle. Germline CDR1 and CDR2: SGHTA and FQGNSA. The CDR3 sequence is 13 residues long. Written as DNA, the CDR3 is TGTGCCAGCAGCCGAACGGACAGCTATGGCTACACCTTC. The encoded protein is CASSRTDSYGYTF. Full variable domain (remainder filled in from reference TRBV7-2 and TRBJ1-2): GAGVSQSPSNKVTEKGKDVELRCDPISGHTALYWYRQSLGQGLEFLIYFQGNSAPDKSGLPSDRFSAERTGGSVSTLTIQRTQQEDSAVYLCASSRTDSYGYTFGSGTRLTVV.

This chain connects TRBV7-2 to TRBJ2-7, with D tentatively TRBD2 (6 bases). Looked up from germline, CDR1 is SGHTA and CDR2 is FQGNSA. V lost 4 bases and J 4 bases, leaving 14 bases between the germline ends. CDR3 length: 14 amino acids. The CDR3 loop reads CASSSEGPGYEQYF. In DNA form, the CDR3 reads TGTGCCAGCAGCTCGGAGGGACCAGGGTACGAGCAGTACTTC.

The chain has TRBV21-1 and TRBJ2-7; the listed D gene, TRBD2, was not tested against the DNA. TRBV21-1 is designated a pseudogene. The CDR3 is made up of 15 amino acids. The DNA of the CDR3 is TGTGCCAGCAGCAAAATTAGCGGACGAGCCTACGAGCAGTACTTC. This codes for CASSKISGRAYEQYF.